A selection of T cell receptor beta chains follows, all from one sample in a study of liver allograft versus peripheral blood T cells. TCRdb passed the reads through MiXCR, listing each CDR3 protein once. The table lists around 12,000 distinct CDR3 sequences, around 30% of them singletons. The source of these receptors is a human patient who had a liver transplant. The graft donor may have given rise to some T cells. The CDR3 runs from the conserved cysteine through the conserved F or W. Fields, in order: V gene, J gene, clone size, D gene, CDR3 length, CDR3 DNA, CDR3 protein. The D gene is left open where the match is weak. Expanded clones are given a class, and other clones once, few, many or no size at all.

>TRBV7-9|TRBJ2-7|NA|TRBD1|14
TGTGCCAGCAGCTCTCCGGGACAGGTTGTTGAGCAGTACTTC
CASSSPGQVVEQYF
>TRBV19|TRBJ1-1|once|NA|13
TGTGCCAGTAAAGGGTACGATGACACTGAAGCTTTCTTT
CASKGYDDTEAFF
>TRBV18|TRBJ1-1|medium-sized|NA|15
TGTGCCAGCTCACCTATCTCAGGGGCCGGGGCTGAAGCTTTCTTT
CASSPISGAGAEAFF
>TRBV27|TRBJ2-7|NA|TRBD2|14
TGTGCCAGCAGTTTAAGACTAGCGGGATACGAGCAGTACTTC
CASSLRLAGYEQYF
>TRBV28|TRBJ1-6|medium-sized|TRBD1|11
TGTGCCACCCACAGGGGGGGGCCCCTCCACTTT
CATHRGGPLHF
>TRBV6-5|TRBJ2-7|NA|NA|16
TGTGCCAGCAGTTATTACAGGACTGTCCCTTCCTACGAGCAGTACTTC
CASSYYRTVPSYEQYF
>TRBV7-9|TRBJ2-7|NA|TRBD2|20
TGTGCCAGCAGCTTAGGGCTGGCGGGAACGACTAGCGGGAGATCCTACGAGCAGTACTTC
CASSLGLAGTTSGRSYEQYF
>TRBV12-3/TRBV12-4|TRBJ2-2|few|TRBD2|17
TGTGCCAGCAGCTGGACTAGCGGGGGGGCTTGGACCGGGGAGCTGTTTTTT
CASSWTSGGAWTGELFF
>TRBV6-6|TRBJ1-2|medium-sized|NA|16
TGTGCCAGCAGTGGGGGCTTTGTTATAGGGTTGGATGGCTACACCTTC
CASSGGFVIGLDGYTF
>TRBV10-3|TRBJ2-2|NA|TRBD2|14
TGTGCCATCAGGGGACTAGTGGACACCGGGGAGCTGTTTTTT
CAIRGLVDTGELFF
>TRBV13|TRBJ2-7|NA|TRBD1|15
TGTGCCAGCAGTCGAGGACAGGACCTGTCCTACGAGCAGTACTTC
CASSRGQDLSYEQYF
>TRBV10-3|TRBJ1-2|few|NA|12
TGTGCCATCAGTGAGGCCGCCTATGGCTACACCTTC
CAISEAAYGYTF
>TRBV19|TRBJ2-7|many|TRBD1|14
TGTGCCAGTAGTCAGGACAGGGGTCCAAGCGAGCAGTACTTC
CASSQDRGPSEQYF
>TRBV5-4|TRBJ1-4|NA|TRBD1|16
TGTGCCAGCAGCGTCCGGGACAGGGGTGGAGATGAAAAACTGTTTTTT
CASSVRDRGGDEKLFF
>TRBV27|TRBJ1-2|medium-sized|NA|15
TGTGCCAGCAGTCCGAGCAGGAACGGGGCCTATGGCTACACCTTC
CASSPSRNGAYGYTF
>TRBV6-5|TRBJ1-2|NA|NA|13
TGTGCCAGCAGTGAGGGGCCTCTTATAGGCTACACCTTC
CASSEGPLIGYTF
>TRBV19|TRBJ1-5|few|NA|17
TGTGCCAGTAGTACCCTCGCGGGGGAAAGTAGCAATCAGCCCCAGCATTTT
CASSTLAGESSNQPQHF
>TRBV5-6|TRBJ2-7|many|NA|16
TGTGCCAGCAGCTTGGCATTCCGTACAGTCGAAGACGAGCAGTACTTC
CASSLAFRTVEDEQYF
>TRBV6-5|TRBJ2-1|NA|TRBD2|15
TGTGCCAGCACTGGGGGGGGTGTCAATTACAATGAGCAGTTCTTC
CASTGGGVNYNEQFF
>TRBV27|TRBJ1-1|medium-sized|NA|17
TGTGCCAGCAGTTTATTTGCAGGTTGGGACATGAACACTGAAGCTTTCTTT
CASSLFAGWDMNTEAFF
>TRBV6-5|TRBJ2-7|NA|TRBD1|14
TGTGCCAGCAGTTCCAGGGGGCCAAATTCCGAGCAGTACTTC
CASSSRGPNSEQYF
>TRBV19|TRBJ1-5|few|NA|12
TGTGCCAGTAGTATAGCGCGTCAGCCCCAGCATTTT
CASSIARQPQHF
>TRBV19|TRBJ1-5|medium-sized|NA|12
TGTGCCAGTAGTCCGGCCAATCAGCCCCAGCATTTT
CASSPANQPQHF
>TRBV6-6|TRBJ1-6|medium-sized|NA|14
TGTGCCAGCAGCCCAGACAGGTCCGGCTCAGGCCTCCACTTT
CASSPDRSGSGLHF
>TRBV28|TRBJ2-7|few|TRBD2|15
TGTGCCAGCAGGTTATCAGCGGGAGCCCCCTACGAGCAGTACTTC
CASRLSAGAPYEQYF
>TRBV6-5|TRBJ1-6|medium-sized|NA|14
TGTGCCAGCAGTTACTCAGAGCCGGGTTCACCCCTCCACTTT
CASSYSEPGSPLHF
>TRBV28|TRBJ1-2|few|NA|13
TGTGCCAGCAGTTTCCCAGGAGACTATGGCTACACCTTC
CASSFPGDYGYTF
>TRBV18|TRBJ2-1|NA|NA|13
TGTGCCAGCTCACCCCCGGATGTAGGGGAGCAGTTCTTC
CASSPPDVGEQFF
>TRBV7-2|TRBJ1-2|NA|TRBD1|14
TGTGCCAGCAACCCCCGACAGGGCGAATATGGCTACACCTTC
CASNPRQGEYGYTF
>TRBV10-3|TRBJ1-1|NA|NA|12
TGTGCCAGCAGCTCGGCGGACACTGAAGCTTTCTTT
CASSSADTEAFF
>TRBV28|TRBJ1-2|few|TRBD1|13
TGTGCCAGCAGTTTAGGGACAGGGGGGGGCTACACCTTC
CASSLGTGGGYTF
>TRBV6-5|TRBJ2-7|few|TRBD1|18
TGTGCCAGCAGTTCCGGGACAGGGGGTTACCTCTTCTCCTACGAGCAGTACTTC
CASSSGTGGYLFSYEQYF
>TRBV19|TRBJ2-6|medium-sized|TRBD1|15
TGTGCCAGTAAGGGACAGGGGGTTGGGGCCAACGTCCTGACTTTC
CASKGQGVGANVLTF
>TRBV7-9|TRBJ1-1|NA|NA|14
TGTGCCAGCAGCTTAGTCAGTCAGAACACTGAAGCTTTCTTT
CASSLVSQNTEAFF
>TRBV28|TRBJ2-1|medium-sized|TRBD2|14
TGTGCCAGCAACGGGAGGGCCTCCTACAATGAGCAGTTCTTC
CASNGRASYNEQFF
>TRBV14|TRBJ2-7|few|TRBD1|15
TGTGCCAGCAGCCCCGGGACAGGGAGAGCTCTCGAGCAGTACTTC
CASSPGTGRALEQYF
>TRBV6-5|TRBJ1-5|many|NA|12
TGTGCCAGCAGGTCGGGAGAACAGCCCCAGCATTTT
CASRSGEQPQHF
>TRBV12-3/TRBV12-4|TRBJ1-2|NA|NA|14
TGTGCCAGCAGTTTAGGCTACGGCGTCTATGGCTACACCTTC
CASSLGYGVYGYTF
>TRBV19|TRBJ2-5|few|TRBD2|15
TGTGCCAGTAGTATCGGGGGGACTGGGGGGGAGACCCAGTACTTC
CASSIGGTGGETQYF
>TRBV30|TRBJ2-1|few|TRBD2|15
TGTGCCTGGAGTGTGGGAGGGGAGAGCTACAATGAGCAGTTCTTC
CAWSVGGESYNEQFF
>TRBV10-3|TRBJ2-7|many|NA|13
TGTGCCTCCCCGGGGGCGGGGCAAAACGAGCAGTACTTC
CASPGAGQNEQYF
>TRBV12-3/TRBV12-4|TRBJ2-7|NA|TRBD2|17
TGTGCCAGCAGAAACAGTAGACTAGCCGGGAGCTCCTACGAGCAGTACTTC
CASRNSRLAGSSYEQYF
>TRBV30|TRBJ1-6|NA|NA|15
TGTGCCTGGAGTTCGCAGGGACACGATAATTCACCCCTCCACTTT
CAWSSQGHDNSPLHF
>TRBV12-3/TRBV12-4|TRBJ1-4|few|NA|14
TGTGCCAGCAGTTTTGGCGGGGACGGCGAAAAACTGTTTTTT
CASSFGGDGEKLFF
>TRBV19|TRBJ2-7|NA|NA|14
TGTGCCAGTAGACACACAGGGGGGGCCTACGAGCAGTACTTC
CASRHTGGAYEQYF
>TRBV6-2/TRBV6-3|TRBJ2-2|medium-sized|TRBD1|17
TGTGCCAGCTCTACCACGAGACAGGGGTCATACACCGGGGAGCTGTTTTTT
CASSTTRQGSYTGELFF
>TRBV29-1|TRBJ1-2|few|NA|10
TGCAGCGTGGCGAACTATGGCTACACCTTC
CSVANYGYTF
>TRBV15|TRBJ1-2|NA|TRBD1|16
TGTGCCACCAGCAGAGGTGCCGGGACAGGGGACGGTGGCTACACCTTC
CATSRGAGTGDGGYTF
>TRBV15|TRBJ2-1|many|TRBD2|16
TGTGCCACCAGCAGAGAACTAGCGGGGACCTACAATGAGCAGTTCTTC
CATSRELAGTYNEQFF
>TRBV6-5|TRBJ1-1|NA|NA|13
TGTGCCAGCAGTTATGACGTGAACACTGAAGCTTTCTTT
CASSYDVNTEAFF